This T cell receptor beta chain was captured in a study of cytomegalovirus exposure and HLA in healthy donors. PCR employed 60 Vbeta and 13 Jbeta primers. Profiled with immunoSEQ multiplex PCR; TCRdb holds only in-frame clones, not every one. The sample contains 200,000 to 250,000 clones, roughly four fifths of which appear only once. The germline V gene has CDR1 SGHRS and CDR2 YFSETQ. CDR3 size: 15 residues. V gave up 0 bases and J gave up 10 bases, with 16 bases separating them. The chain has TRBV5-1 and TRBJ1-4; D is uncertain. Sequencing input: PBMCs. This TCR came from a middle-aged woman in good health and CMV-seronegative. The CDR3 sequence: CASSLEPSQAGKLFF. DNA for the CDR3: TGCGCCAGCAGCTTGGAACCTTCTCAAGCAGGAAAACTGTTTTTT.